This T cell receptor beta chain was retrieved from a study of blood T cell repertoires in COVID-19. The CDR3 contains 16 residues. Germline assignment: CDR1 MGHRA and CDR2 YSYEKL. J was trimmed by 4 bases and V by 0 bases; bases with no gene match: 8. Original handling: Reference gene primer amplification gave estimated nucleated cell counts. Measured with immunoSEQ multiplex PCR; TCRdb has only the in-frame clones, and not every one. V, J and clone size are those of that table, while D and trimming were read from the DNA. This table has approximately 210,000 clones, roughly 90% appearing once. Specimen: peripheral blood. J is TRBJ2-7 and V is TRBV4-1, with 8 bases identical to TRBD1. The TCR sequence derives from a man aged 35 to 55 with active or convalescent COVID-19. The CDR3 is CASSQDLNRGRYEQYF. The CDR3 nucleotides are TGCGCCAGCAGCCAAGATCTTAACAGGGGGAGGTACGAGCAGTACTTC.